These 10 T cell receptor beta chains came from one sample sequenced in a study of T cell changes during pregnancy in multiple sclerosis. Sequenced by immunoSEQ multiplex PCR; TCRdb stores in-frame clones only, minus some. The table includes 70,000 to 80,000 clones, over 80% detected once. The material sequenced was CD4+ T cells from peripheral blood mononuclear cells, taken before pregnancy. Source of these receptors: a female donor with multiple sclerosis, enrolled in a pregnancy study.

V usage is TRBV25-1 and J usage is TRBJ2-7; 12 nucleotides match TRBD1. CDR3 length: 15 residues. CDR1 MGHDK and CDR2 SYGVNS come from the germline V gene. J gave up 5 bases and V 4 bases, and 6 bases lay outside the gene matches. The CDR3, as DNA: TGTGCCAGCAGTGGCACCGGGACAGGGGGCGACGAGCAGTACTTC. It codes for CASSGTGTGGDEQYF.

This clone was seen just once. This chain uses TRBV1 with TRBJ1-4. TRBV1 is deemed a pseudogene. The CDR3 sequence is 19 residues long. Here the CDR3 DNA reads TGCACCAGCAGCCAAGAGCGCGGGACTCTAAGGGTTGGGCGTGAAAAACTGTTTTTT. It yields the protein CTSSQERGTLRVGREKLFF.

CDR3 region: CASSLEGGLSGNTIYF. The CDR3 DNA reads TGTGCCAGCAGCTTGGAGGGCGGACTCTCTGGAAACACCATATATTTT. The rearrangement links TRBV5-6 to TRBJ1-3; D is uncertain. From germline, CDR1 is SGHDT and CDR2 YYEEEE. V was trimmed by 0 bases and J by 0 bases, leaving 10 bases between them. CDR3 length equals 16 residues. The full variable domain, completed using reference TRBV5-6 and TRBJ1-3, is DAGVTQSPTHLIKTRGQQVTLRCSPKSGHDTVSWYQQALGQGPQFIFQYYEEEERQRGNFPDRFSGHQFPNYSSELNVNALLLGDSALYLCASSLEGGLSGNTIYFGEGSWLTVV.

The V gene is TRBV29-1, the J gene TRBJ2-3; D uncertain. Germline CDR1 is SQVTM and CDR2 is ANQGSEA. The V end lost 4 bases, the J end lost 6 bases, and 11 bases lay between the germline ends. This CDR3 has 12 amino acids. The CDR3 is CSVAATTDTQYF. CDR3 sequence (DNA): TGCAGCGTTGCAGCGACCACTGATACGCAGTATTTT.

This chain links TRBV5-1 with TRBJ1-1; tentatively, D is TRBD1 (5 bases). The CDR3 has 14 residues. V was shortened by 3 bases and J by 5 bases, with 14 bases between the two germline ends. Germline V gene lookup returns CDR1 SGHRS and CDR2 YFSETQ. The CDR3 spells CASSWRQGGTEAFF. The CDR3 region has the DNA TGCGCCAGCAGCTGGAGGCAGGGAGGGACTGAAGCTTTCTTT. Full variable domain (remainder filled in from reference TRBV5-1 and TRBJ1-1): KAGVTQTPRYLIKTRGQQVTLSCSPISGHRSVSWYQQTPGQGLQFLFEYFSETQRNKGNFPGRFSGRQFSNSRSEMNVSTLELGDSALYLCASSWRQGGTEAFFGQGTRLTVV.

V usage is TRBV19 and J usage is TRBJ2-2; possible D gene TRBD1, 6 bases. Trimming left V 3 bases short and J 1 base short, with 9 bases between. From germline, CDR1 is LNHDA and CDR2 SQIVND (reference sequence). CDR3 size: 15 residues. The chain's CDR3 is CASSIGTLNTGELFF. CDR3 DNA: TGTGCCAGTAGTATCGGGACACTGAACACCGGGGAGCTGTTTTTT.

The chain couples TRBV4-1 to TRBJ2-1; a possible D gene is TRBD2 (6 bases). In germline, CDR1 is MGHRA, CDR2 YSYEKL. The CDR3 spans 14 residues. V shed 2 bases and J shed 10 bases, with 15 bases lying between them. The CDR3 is CASSQRRDHREQFF. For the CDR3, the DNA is TGCGCCAGCAGCCAACGGAGGGATCACAGGGAGCAGTTCTTC.

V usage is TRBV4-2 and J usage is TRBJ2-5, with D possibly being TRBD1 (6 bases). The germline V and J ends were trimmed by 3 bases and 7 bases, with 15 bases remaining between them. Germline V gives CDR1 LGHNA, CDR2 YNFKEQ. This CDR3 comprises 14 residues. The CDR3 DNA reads TGTGCCAGCAGCCACCCCAGGGGTAAGGGGACCCAGTACTTC. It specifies CASSHPRGKGTQYF.

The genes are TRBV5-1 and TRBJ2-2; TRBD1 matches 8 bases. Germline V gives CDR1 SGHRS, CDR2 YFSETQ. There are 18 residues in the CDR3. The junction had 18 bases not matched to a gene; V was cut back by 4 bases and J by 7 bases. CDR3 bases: TGCGCCAGCAGCCCCAGGGGGCGCCCCGCGGCGGGTGGCGGGGAGCTGTTTTTT. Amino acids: CASSPRGRPAAGGGELFF.

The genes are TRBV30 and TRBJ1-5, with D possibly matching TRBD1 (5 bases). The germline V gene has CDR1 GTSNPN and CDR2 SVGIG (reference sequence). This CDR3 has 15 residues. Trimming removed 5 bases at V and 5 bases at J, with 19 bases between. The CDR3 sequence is CAWDKKGGADQPQHF. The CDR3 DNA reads TGTGCCTGGGACAAAAAGGGTGGGGCCGATCAGCCCCAGCATTTT.